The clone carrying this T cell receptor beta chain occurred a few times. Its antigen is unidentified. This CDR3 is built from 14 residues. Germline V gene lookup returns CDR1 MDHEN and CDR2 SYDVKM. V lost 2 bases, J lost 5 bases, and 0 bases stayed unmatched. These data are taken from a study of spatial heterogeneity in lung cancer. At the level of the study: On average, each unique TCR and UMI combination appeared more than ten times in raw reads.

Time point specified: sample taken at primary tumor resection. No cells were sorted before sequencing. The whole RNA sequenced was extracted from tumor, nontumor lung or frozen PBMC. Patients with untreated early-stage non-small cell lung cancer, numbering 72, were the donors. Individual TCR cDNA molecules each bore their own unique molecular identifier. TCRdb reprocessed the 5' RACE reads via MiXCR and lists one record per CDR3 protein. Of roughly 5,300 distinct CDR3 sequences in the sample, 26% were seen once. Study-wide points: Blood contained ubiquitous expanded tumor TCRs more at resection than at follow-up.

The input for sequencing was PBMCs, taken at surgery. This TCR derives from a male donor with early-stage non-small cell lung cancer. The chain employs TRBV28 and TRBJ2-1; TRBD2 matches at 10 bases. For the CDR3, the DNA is TGTGCCAGCAGTTTACTAGCGGGGGACAATGAGCAGTTCTTC. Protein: CASSLLAGDNEQFF.